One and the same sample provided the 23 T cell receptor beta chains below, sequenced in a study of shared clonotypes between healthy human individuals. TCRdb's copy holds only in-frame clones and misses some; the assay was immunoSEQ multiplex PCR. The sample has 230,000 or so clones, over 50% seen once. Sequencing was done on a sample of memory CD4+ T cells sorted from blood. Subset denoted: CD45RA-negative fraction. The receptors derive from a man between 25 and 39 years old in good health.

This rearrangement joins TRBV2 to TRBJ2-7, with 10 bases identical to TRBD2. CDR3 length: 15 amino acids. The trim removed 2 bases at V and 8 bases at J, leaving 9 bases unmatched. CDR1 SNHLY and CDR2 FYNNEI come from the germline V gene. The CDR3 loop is CASSEQGLAHSQQYF. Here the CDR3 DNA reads TGTGCCAGCAGTGAACAGGGACTAGCGCATAGCCAGCAGTACTTC.

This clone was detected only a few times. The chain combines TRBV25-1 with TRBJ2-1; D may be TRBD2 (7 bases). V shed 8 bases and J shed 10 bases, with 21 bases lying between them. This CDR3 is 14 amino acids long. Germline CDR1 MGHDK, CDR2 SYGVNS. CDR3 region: CASARGGRNEEQFF. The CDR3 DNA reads TGTGCCAGCGCTAGGGGGGGAAGGAATGAAGAGCAGTTCTTC.

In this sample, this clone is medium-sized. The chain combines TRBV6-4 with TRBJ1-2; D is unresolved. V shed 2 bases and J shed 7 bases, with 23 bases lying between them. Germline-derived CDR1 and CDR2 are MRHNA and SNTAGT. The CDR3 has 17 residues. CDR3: CASSDHGWGPSLLGYTF. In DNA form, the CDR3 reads TGTGCCAGCAGTGACCACGGGTGGGGTCCTTCCCTCCTTGGCTACACCTTC.

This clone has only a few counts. The CDR3 region is CASSPSPNNHEQYF. In DNA, the CDR3 is TGTGCCAGCAGCCCCTCGCCCAACAACCACGAGCAGTACTTC. The chain couples TRBV9 to TRBJ2-7, with D hard to call. The CDR3 runs to 14 residues. Germline V gene sequence: CDR1 SGDLS, CDR2 YYNGEE. Trimming cost V 4 bases and J 5 bases, with 16 bases left between them.

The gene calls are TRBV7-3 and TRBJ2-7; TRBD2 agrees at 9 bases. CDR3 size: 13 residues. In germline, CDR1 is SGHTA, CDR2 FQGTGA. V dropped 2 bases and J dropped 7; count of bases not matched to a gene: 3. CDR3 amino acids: CASSLAGGREQYF. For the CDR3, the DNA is TGTGCCAGCAGCTTAGCGGGAGGGCGGGAGCAGTACTTC.

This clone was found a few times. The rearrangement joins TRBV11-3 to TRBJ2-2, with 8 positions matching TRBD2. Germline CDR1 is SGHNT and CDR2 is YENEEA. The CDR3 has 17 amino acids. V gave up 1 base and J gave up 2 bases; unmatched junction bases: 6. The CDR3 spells CASSLAGGRSNTGELFF. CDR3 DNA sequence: TGTGCCAGCAGCTTAGCTGGCGGGAGGTCAAACACCGGGGAGCTGTTTTTT.

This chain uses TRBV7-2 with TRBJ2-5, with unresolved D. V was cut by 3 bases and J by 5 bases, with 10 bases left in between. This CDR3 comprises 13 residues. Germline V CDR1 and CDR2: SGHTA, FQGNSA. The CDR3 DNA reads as TGTGCCAGCAGCTTTACGCCAGGCGAGACCCAGTACTTC. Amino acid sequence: CASSFTPGETQYF.

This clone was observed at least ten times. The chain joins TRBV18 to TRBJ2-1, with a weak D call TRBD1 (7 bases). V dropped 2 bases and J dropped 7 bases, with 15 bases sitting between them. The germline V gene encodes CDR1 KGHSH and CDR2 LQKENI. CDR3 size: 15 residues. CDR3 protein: CASSPGQGGGNEQFF. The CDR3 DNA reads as TGTGCCAGCTCACCAGGCCAGGGGGGAGGAAATGAGCAGTTCTTC.

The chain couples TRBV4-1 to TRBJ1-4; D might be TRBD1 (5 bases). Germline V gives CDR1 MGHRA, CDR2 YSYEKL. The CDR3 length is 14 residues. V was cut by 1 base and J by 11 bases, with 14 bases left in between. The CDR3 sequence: CASSQGAGDRKLFF. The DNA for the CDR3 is TGCGCCAGCAGCCAAGGCGCGGGGGATCGGAAACTGTTTTTT.

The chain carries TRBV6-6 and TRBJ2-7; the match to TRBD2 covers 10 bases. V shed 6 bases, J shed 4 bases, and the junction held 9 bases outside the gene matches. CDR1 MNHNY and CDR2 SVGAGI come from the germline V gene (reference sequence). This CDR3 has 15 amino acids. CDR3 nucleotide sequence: TGTGCCAGCAGCTCTCCAAGACTAGCGGGTTACGAGCAGTACTTC. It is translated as CASSSPRLAGYEQYF.

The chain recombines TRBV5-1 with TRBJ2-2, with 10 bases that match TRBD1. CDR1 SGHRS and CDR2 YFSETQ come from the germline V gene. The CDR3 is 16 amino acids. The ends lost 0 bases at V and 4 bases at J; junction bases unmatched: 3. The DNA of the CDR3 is TGCGCCAGCAGCTTGGGACAGGGGGCCGGCACCGGGGAGCTGTTTTTT. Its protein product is CASSLGQGAGTGELFF. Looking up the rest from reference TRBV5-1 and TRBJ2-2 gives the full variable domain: KAGVTQTPRYLIKTRGQQVTLSCSPISGHRSVSWYQQTPGQGLQFLFEYFSETQRNKGNFPGRFSGRQFSNSRSEMNVSTLELGDSALYLCASSLGQGAGTGELFFGEGSRLTVL.

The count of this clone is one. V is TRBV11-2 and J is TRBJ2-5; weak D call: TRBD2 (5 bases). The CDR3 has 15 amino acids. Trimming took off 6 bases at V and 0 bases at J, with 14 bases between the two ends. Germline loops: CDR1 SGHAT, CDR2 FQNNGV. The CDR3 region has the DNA TGTGCCAGCAGGCCGACGGGGAGCTACCAAGAGACCCAGTACTTC. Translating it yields CASRPTGSYQETQYF.

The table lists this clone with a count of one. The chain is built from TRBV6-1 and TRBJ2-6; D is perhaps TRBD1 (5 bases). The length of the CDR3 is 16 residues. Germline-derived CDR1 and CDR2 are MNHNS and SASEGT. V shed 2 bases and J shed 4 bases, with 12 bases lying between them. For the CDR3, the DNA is TGTGCCAGCAGTGAACAGTCACAGGCCGGGGCCAACGTCCTGACTTTC. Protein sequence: CASSEQSQAGANVLTF.

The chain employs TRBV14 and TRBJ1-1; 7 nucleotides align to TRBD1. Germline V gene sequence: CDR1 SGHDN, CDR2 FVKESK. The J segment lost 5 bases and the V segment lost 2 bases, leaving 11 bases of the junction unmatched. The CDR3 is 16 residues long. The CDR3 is CASSQRSRQGGTEAFF. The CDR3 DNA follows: TGTGCCAGCAGCCAAAGATCGCGACAGGGTGGGACTGAAGCTTTCTTT.

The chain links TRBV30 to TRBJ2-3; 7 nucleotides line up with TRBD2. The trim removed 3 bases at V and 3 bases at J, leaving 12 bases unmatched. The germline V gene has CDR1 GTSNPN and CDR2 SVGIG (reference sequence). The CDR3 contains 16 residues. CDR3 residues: CAWSGGASGDTDTQYF. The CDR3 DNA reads TGTGCCTGGAGCGGAGGGGCTAGCGGAGATACAGATACGCAGTATTTT. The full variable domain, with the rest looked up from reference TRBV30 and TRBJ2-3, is SQTIHQWPATLVQPVGSPLSLECTVEGTSNPNLYWYRQAAGRGLQLLFYSVGIGQISSEVPQNLSASRPQDRQFILSSKKLLLSDSGFYLCAWSGGASGDTDTQYFGPGTRLTVL.

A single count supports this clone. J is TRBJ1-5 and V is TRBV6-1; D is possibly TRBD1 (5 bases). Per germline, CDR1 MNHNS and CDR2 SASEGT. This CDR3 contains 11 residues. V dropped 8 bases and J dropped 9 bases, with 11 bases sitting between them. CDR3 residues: CASHLGGPQHF. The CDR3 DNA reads TGTGCCAGCCATCTCGGGGGGCCCCAGCATTTT.

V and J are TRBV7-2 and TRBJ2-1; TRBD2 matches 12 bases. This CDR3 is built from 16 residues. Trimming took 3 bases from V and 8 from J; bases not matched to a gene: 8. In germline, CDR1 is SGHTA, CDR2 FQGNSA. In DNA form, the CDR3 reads TGTGCCAGCAGCTTTCTGACTAGCGGGAGTCTCGATGAGCAGTTCTTC. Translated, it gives CASSFLTSGSLDEQFF.

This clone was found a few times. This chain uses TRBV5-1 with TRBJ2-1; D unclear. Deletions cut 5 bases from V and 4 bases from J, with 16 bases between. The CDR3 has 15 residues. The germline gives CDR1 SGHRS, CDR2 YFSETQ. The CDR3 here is CASRSGFADYNEQFF. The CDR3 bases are TGCGCCAGCAGATCCGGCTTTGCTGATTACAATGAGCAGTTCTTC.

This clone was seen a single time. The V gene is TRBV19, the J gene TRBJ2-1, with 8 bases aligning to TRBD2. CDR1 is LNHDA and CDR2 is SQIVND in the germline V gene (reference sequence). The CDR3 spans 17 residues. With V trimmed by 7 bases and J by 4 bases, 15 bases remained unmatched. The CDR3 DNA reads TGTGCCAGTACCCCACAATCCACTAGCGGCCCTTACAATGAGCAGTTCTTC. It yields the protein CASTPQSTSGPYNEQFF.

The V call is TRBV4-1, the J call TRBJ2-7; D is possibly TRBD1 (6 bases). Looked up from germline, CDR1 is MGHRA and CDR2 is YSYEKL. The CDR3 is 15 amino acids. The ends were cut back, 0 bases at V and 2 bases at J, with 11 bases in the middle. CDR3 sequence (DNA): TGCGCCAGCAGCCAAGAAGGGACAAGGACCTACGAGCAGTACTTC. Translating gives CASSQEGTRTYEQYF.

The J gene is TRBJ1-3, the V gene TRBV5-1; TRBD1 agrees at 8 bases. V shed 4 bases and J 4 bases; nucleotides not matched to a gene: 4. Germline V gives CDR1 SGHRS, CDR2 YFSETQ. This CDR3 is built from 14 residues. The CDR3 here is CASSVQGEGNTIYF. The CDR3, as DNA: TGCGCCAGCAGCGTACAGGGGGAAGGAAACACCATATATTTT.

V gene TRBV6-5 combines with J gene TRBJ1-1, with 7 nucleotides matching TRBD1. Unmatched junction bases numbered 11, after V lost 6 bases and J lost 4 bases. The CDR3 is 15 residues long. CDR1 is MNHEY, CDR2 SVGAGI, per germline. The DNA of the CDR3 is TGTGCCAGCAGCCCTGACAGGGTTAGGATCACTGAAGCTTTCTTT. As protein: CASSPDRVRITEAFF.

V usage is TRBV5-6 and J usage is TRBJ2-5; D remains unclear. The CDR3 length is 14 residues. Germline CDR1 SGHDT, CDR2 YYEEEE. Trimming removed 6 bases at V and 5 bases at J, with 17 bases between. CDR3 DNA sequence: TGTGCCAGCAACCGAGGATCCCGGGTGGAGACCCAGTACTTC. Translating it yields CASNRGSRVETQYF.